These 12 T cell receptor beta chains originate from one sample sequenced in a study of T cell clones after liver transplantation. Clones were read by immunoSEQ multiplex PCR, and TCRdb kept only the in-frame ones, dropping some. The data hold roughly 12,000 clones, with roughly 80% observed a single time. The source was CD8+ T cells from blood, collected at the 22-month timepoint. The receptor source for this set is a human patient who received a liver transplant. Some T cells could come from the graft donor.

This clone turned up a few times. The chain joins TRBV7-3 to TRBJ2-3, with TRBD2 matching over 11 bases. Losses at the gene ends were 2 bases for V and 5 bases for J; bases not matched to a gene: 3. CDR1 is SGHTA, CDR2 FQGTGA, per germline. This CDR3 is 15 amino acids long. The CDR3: CASSLGTSGLDTQYF. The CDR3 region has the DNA TGTGCCAGCAGCTTAGGGACTAGCGGATTAGATACGCAGTATTTT. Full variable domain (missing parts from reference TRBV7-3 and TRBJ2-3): GAGVSQTPSNKVTEKGKYVELRCDPISGHTALYWYRQSLGQGPEFLIYFQGTGAADDSGLPNDRFFAVRPEGSVSTLKIQRTERGDSAVYLCASSLGTSGLDTQYFGPGTRLTVL.

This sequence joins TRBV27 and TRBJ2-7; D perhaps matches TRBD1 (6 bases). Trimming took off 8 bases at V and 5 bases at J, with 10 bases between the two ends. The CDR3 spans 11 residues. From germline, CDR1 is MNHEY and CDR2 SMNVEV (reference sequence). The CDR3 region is CASRGGNEQYF. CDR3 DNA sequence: TGTGCCAGCCGAGGGGGAAACGAGCAGTACTTC.

The CDR3 here is CASSLAGGGTPSYNEQFF. The CDR3 bases are TGTGCCAGCAGCTTAGCGGGAGGGGGGACACCATCCTACAATGAGCAGTTCTTC. The V call is TRBV7-6, the J call TRBJ2-1, with D possibly being TRBD2 (7 bases). The V gene's germline CDR1 is SGHVS and CDR2 FNYEAQ. The CDR3 loop spans 18 amino acids. Trimming removed 0 bases at V and 1 base at J, with 16 bases between.

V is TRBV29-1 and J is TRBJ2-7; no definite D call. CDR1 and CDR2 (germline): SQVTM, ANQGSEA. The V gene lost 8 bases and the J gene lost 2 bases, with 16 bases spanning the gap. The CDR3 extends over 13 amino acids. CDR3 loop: CSSIAADTYEQYF. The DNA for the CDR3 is TGCAGCTCAATCGCCGCGGATACCTACGAGCAGTACTTC.

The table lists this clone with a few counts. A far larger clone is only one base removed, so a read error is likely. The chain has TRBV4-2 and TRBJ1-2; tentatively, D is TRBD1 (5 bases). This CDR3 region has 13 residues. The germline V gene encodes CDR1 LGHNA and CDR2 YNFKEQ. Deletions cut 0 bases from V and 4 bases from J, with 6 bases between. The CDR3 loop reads CASSQDDSYGYTF. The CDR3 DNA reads TGTGCCAGCAGCCAAGACGACAGCTATGGCTACACCTTC.

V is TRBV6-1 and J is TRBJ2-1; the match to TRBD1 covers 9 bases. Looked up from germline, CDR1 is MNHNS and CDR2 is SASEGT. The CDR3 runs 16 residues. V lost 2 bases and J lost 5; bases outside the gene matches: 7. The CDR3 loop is CASSEWEGQGNNEQFF. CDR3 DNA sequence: TGTGCCAGCAGTGAATGGGAGGGACAGGGCAACAATGAGCAGTTCTTC.

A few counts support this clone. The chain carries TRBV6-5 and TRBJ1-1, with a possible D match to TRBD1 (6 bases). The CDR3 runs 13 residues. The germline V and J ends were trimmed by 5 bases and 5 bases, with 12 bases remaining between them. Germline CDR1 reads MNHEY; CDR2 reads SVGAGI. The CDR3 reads CASSVQGMTEAFF. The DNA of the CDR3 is TGTGCCAGCAGTGTACAGGGAATGACTGAAGCTTTCTTT.

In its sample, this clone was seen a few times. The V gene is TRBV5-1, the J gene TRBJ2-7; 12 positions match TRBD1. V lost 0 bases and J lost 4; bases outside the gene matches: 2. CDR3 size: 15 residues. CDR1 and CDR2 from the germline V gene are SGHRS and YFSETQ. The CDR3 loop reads CASSLEGQGAYEQYF. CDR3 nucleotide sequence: TGCGCCAGCAGCTTGGAGGGACAGGGGGCTTACGAGCAGTACTTC.

This CDR3 reads CASSSSGGEQFF. The DNA for the CDR3 is TGCGCCAGCAGCAGCTCCGGGGGTGAGCAGTTCTTC. The chain employs TRBV4-1 and TRBJ2-1, with a tentative D call TRBD2 (6 bases). CDR3 length: 12 amino acids. Germline V gene lookup returns CDR1 MGHRA and CDR2 YSYEKL. V was clipped by 5 bases and J by 9 bases, with 11 bases between them.

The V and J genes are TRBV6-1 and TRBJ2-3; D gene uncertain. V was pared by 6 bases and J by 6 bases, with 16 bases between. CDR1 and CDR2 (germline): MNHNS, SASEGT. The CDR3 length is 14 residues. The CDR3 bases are TGTGCCAGCAGCCAAGACTGGGTCGGGGATACGCAGTATTTT. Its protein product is CASSQDWVGDTQYF.

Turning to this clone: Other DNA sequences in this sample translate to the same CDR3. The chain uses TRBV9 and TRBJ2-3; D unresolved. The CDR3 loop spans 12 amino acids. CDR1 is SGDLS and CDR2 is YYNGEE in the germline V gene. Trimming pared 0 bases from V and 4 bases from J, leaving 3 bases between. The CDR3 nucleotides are TGTGCCAGCAGCGTAGGGTCAGATACGCAGTATTTT. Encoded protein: CASSVGSDTQYF.

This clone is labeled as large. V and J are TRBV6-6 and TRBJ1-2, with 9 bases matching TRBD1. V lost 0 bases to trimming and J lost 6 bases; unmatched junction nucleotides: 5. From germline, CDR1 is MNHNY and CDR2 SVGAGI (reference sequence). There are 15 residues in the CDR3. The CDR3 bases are TGTGCCAGCAGTTACTCGACAGGACAGGGGAATGGCTACACCTTC. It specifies CASSYSTGQGNGYTF.